The next 16 T cell receptor beta chains were all read from a single sample in a study of beta chain features in type 1 diabetes. Study-wide findings and caveats: In every one of the four CD4+ subsets, TCRB CDR3s were moderately but significantly shorter in Type 1 diabetes patients.

These receptors are not linked to any known antigen. The sequenced template was cDNA made from the entire isolated RNA. Here immunoSEQ multiplex PCR was the method, and the copy in TCRdb shows in-frame clones only, minus some. The data show 25,000 to 30,000 clones, about two thirds seen once. Material: Tregs from blood. These receptors came from a woman aged 25 to 45 with type 1 diabetes.

This chain links TRBV18 with TRBJ1-1, with unresolved D. The CDR3 length is 13 residues. In germline, CDR1 is KGHSH, CDR2 LQKENI. With 6 bases removed from V and 0 bases from J, the gap between germline ends came to 8 bases. The CDR3 reads CASSQLMNTEAFF. The CDR3, as DNA: TGTGCCAGCTCTCAACTAATGAACACTGAAGCTTTCTTT.

This clone came up a few times. The chain uses TRBV7-9 and TRBJ2-7; unclear D gene. The germline CDR1 and CDR2 sequences are SEHNR and FQNEAQ (reference sequence). Between the trimmed V and J ends, which lost 2 bases and 1 base, there was a span of 9 bases. The CDR3 is 14 amino acids. The CDR3 bases are TGTGCCAGCAGCTTATCCGGTTCTTCCTACGAGCAGTACTTC. This codes for CASSLSGSSYEQYF.

V usage is TRBV5-1 and J usage is TRBJ2-1; possible D gene TRBD2, 6 bases. Trimming pared 4 bases from V and 7 bases from J, leaving 12 bases between. The CDR3 runs 13 residues. Germline V CDR1 and CDR2: SGHRS, YFSETQ. CDR3 bases: TGCGCCAGCAGCCGCGGGACTTTAAATGAGCAGTTCTTC. It yields the protein CASSRGTLNEQFF.

The CDR3 nucleotides read TGTGCCAGCAGCGCCTACCACAGGGGCAGCAATGAGCAGTTCTTC. Protein: CASSAYHRGSNEQFF. The chain recombines TRBV5-4 with TRBJ2-1; 7 bases match TRBD1. The trim removed 4 bases at V and 6 bases at J, leaving 10 bases unmatched. The CDR3 is made up of 15 amino acids. The germline V gene has CDR1 SGHNT and CDR2 YYREEE (reference sequence).

This clone was seen more than once but under ten times. The V and J genes are TRBV29-1 and TRBJ2-5, with a tentative D call TRBD1 (6 bases). Per the germline V gene, CDR1 is SQVTM and CDR2 is ANQGSEA. Trimming shortened V by 4 bases and J by 5 bases, and 17 bases separated the two germline ends. This CDR3 contains 14 residues. For the CDR3, the DNA is TGCAGCGTTGGAGGCCAGGGGAGAGGGGAGACCCAGTACTTC. Protein: CSVGGQGRGETQYF.

This clone was picked up one time. This sequence joins TRBV7-8 and TRBJ1-5, with TRBD1 matching over 7 bases. CDR3 length: 15 amino acids. V shed 1 base, J shed 3 bases, and the junction held 3 bases outside the gene matches. CDR1 is SGHVS and CDR2 is FQNEAQ in the germline V gene. CDR3 DNA: TGTGCCAGCAGCTTAGGAGGGACAGTCAATCAGCCCCAGCATTTT. Its protein product is CASSLGGTVNQPQHF.

The V call is TRBV5-1, the J call TRBJ2-5; no reliable D call. Germline assignment: CDR1 SGHRS and CDR2 YFSETQ. V lost 0 bases and J lost 4, with 13 bases in between. The CDR3 is 15 amino acids. The CDR3: CASSLDPGGGETQYF. The CDR3 DNA reads as TGCGCCAGCAGCTTGGACCCCGGTGGTGGAGAGACCCAGTACTTC.

V gene TRBV2 combines with J gene TRBJ2-5, with 7 bases matching TRBD1. This CDR3 spans 14 amino acids. Trimming removed 5 bases from V and 4 bases from J; junction bases left unmatched: 7. Germline values: CDR1 SNHLY, CDR2 FYNNEI. The DNA for the CDR3 is TGTGCCAGCAGTCGTTCCCCAGGGGGAGAGACCCAGTACTTC. Its protein is CASSRSPGGETQYF.

CDR3 nucleotides: TGTGCCAGCAGTTTCTCCAGGGCTTCCTACGAGCAGTACTTC. It encodes CASSFSRASYEQYF. The chain couples TRBV27 to TRBJ2-5; possibly TRBD1 for D (5 bases). Near its end, the DNA agrees better with TRBJ2-7, so the J call may be wrong. The germline CDR1 and CDR2 sequences are MNHEY and SMNVEV (reference sequence). The CDR3 has 14 residues.

The V gene is TRBV23-1, the J gene TRBJ1-1, with unresolved D. TRBV23-1 is an open reading frame whose function is uncertain. There are 17 residues in the CDR3. Trimming pared 2 bases from V and 2 bases from J, leaving 18 bases between. The CDR3 sequence: CASSQSSPVIVNTEAFF. The DNA for the CDR3 is TGCGCCAGCAGTCAAAGTTCGCCGGTAATAGTCAACACTGAAGCTTTCTTT.

This chain connects TRBV19 to TRBJ2-3; 7 nucleotides align to TRBD2. The CDR3 contains 13 residues. The V gene end was trimmed by 6 bases and the J gene end by 2 bases; junction bases not matched to a gene: 2. Germline V gene data show CDR1 as LNHDA and CDR2 as SQIVND (reference sequence). The CDR3 reads CASRSGTTDTQYF. Here the CDR3 DNA reads TGTGCCAGTAGAAGCGGGACCACAGATACGCAGTATTTT.

This clone is a singleton in its sample. The genes are TRBV5-1 and TRBJ2-7; 7 nucleotides align to TRBD2. With 4 bases clipped from V and 3 bases from J, the junction kept 13 bases outside the gene matches. CDR1 SGHRS and CDR2 YFSETQ come from the germline V gene. The CDR3 extends over 16 amino acids. The CDR3 bases are TGCGCCAGCAGCCTTTCGGGCGGGAGTATGGGCTACGAGCAGTACTTC. Amino acid sequence: CASSLSGGSMGYEQYF.

This chain uses TRBV19 with TRBJ2-7; the D gene is possibly TRBD1 (6 bases). CDR1 and CDR2 from the germline V gene are LNHDA and SQIVND (reference sequence). The CDR3 contains 13 residues. Trimming took 7 bases from V and 1 from J, leaving 11 bases between them. Here the CDR3 reads CASTSTGSYEQYF. The CDR3 nucleotides read TGTGCCAGTACCTCGACAGGTTCCTACGAGCAGTACTTC. The full variable domain, in which reference TRBV19 and TRBJ2-7 provide the parts outside the CDR3, is DGGITQSPKYLFRKEGQNVTLSCEQNLNHDAMYWYRQDPGQGLRLIYYSQIVNDFQKGDIAEGYSVSREKKESFPLTVTSAQKNPTAFYLCASTSTGSYEQYFGPGTRLTVT.

The genes are TRBV7-9 and TRBJ2-3, with 10 bases matching TRBD2. The CDR3 is 17 residues long. Trimming removed 5 bases from V and 3 bases from J; junction bases left unmatched: 11. Germline loops: CDR1 SEHNR, CDR2 FQNEAQ (reference sequence). The CDR3 DNA follows: TGTGCCAGCAGCCCGGCTAGCGGGAGAGGTGGGACAGATACGCAGTATTTT. As protein: CASSPASGRGGTDTQYF.

V usage is TRBV30 and J usage is TRBJ2-2, with 9 bases that match TRBD2. Germline CDR1 is GTSNPN and CDR2 is SVGIG (reference sequence). V dropped 6 bases and J dropped 7; count of bases not matched to a gene: 12. The CDR3 extends over 15 amino acids. CDR3 bases: TGTGCCTGCCTTAGGGCGGGAGGGCCCGGCGGGGAGCTGTTTTTT. It yields the protein CACLRAGGPGGELFF.

The V call is TRBV7-2, the J call TRBJ2-3, with 12 bases fitting TRBD2. Germline V gives CDR1 SGHTA, CDR2 FQGNSA. CDR3 length: 16 residues. The junction had 7 bases not matched to a gene; V was cut back by 5 bases and J by 4 bases. The CDR3 loop is CASSLKLAGGSDTQYF. The CDR3 coding sequence is TGTGCCAGCAGCCTTAAACTAGCGGGAGGCTCAGATACGCAGTATTTT.